A single sample is the source of the 9 T cell receptor beta chains below, sequenced in a study of blood T cells in healthy people across ages. PCR was performed a second time for about 6 to 12 cycles using a sample-barcoded 5' primer and a J-beta primer mix. TCRdb reanalysed the 5' RACE reads using MiXCR and keeps one entry per CDR3 protein. The sample has 1.5 million to 2 million distinct CDR3 sequences, 34% seen once; the top ten hold approximately 10%. What was sequenced was blood. The receptors were gathered from a young woman in good health.

J is TRBJ2-5 and V is TRBV7-9, with TRBD2 as a possible D gene (6 bases). The CDR3 consists of 14 residues. V shed 1 base and J shed 5 bases, with 11 bases lying between them. Germline CDR1 SEHNR, CDR2 FQNEAQ (reference sequence). CDR3 protein: CASSLGIGGETQYF. CDR3 in DNA: TGTGCCAGCAGCTTAGGGATAGGAGGGGAGACCCAGTACTTC. Full variable domain (missing parts from reference TRBV7-9 and TRBJ2-5): DTGVSQNPRHKITKRGQNVTFRCDPISEHNRLYWYRQTLGQGPEFLTYFQNEAQLEKSRLLSDRFSAERPKGSFSTLEIQRTEQGDSAMYLCASSLGIGGETQYFGPGTRLLVL.

V usage is TRBV9 and J usage is TRBJ2-5; D may be TRBD1 (6 bases). This CDR3 is built from 15 residues. Germline CDR1 and CDR2: SGDLS and YYNGEE. With 0 bases removed from V and 4 bases from J, the gap between germline ends came to 13 bases. CDR3: CASSVDGGSLETQYF. DNA of the CDR3: TGTGCCAGCAGCGTAGATGGGGGCAGCCTAGAGACCCAGTACTTC.

There are a few counts of this clonotype. Here the CDR3 DNA reads TGCGCCAGCACCTCGGGACAGAAAAACAATGAGCAGTTCTTC. Amino acid sequence: CASTSGQKNNEQFF. The chain employs TRBV5-1 and TRBJ2-1; 7 bases agree with TRBD1. CDR1 SGHRS and CDR2 YFSETQ come from the germline V gene. With 6 bases clipped from V and 5 bases from J, the junction kept 8 bases outside the gene matches. The CDR3 has 14 amino acids.

This chain uses TRBV28 with TRBJ2-5; 14 nucleotides match TRBD2. The CDR3 runs to 14 residues. J gave up 3 bases and V 8 bases, and 2 bases lay outside the gene matches. CDR1 and CDR2 from the germline V gene are MDHEN and SYDVKM. The CDR3 sequence: CASLGLAGEETQYF. The CDR3 coding sequence is TGTGCCAGCCTGGGACTAGCGGGGGAAGAGACCCAGTACTTC.

The V gene is TRBV28, the J gene TRBJ1-1, with TRBD1 as a possible D gene (6 bases). The CDR3 is 13 amino acids. Germline CDR1 MDHEN, CDR2 SYDVKM. The V end lost 3 bases, the J end lost 9 bases, and 14 bases lay between the germline ends. In DNA form, the CDR3 reads TGTGCCAGCAGTTTTAGCAGGGACAAGCAAGCTTTCTTT. Encoded protein: CASSFSRDKQAFF.

This chain uses TRBV20-1 with TRBJ1-6; 7 nucleotides align to TRBD1. V was clipped by 3 bases and J by 3 bases; unmatched bases: 5. CDR3 length: 15 residues. CDR1 and CDR2 (germline): DFQATT, SNEGSKA (reference sequence). The CDR3 sequence: CSASIRDSYNSPLHF. The CDR3 DNA follows: TGCAGTGCTAGTATCCGGGACAGCTATAATTCACCCCTCCACTTT.

The V call is TRBV7-6, the J call TRBJ2-7; the match to TRBD2 covers 12 bases. The germline V gene encodes CDR1 SGHVS and CDR2 FNYEAQ. The CDR3 is made up of 18 amino acids. J lost 5 bases, V lost 4 bases, and 15 bases had no gene match. The CDR3 here is CASSSPSSGGAYGDEQYF. As DNA, the CDR3 is TGTGCCAGCAGCTCACCTTCTAGCGGGGGGGCTTACGGCGACGAGCAGTACTTC.

CDR3 DNA sequence: TGTGCCAGCAGTTCCCCGCCAGACTATGGCTACACCTTC. The encoded protein is CASSSPPDYGYTF. This rearrangement joins TRBV12-3 or TRBV12-4 to TRBJ1-2; no definite D call. V was cut by 4 bases and J by 3 bases, with 9 bases left in between. There are 13 residues in the CDR3.

In this sample, this clonotype turned up many times. This CDR3 is CASSVAQGGSTLHF. The CDR3 coding sequence is TGTGCCAGCAGCGTAGCCCAGGGCGGTTCGACCCTCCACTTT. V usage is TRBV9 and J usage is TRBJ1-6; a possible D gene is TRBD1 (5 bases). Germline CDR1 reads SGDLS; CDR2 reads YYNGEE. The V and J ends lost 0 bases and 14 bases respectively, with 15 bases between them. This CDR3 is built from 14 residues.